The present TCR beta chain was sequenced within a study of follicular helper T cells after annual influenza vaccination. At the level of the study: After each seasonal flu vaccination, blood came on days 0, 7 and 28.

As to time point: 2015-2016 season, pre-vaccination. Cells are cTfh (non-naive CD4+CXCR5+PD-1+), split by ICOS and CD38 into double-positive or double-negative. In germline, CDR1 is SEHNR, CDR2 FQNEAQ (reference sequence). Trimming cost V 5 bases and J 3 bases; bases outside gene matches: 15. CDR3 length equals 17 residues. Sequenced by immunoSEQ multiplex PCR; TCRdb stores in-frame clones only, minus some. The table records 12,000 or so clones, 80% of them present only once. As concerns this clone: Antigen unknown.

General study findings and limits: ICOS+CD38+ cTfh clonality tracked population frequency, and its change tracked circulating plasmablast change. Recurrent ICOS+CD38+ cTfh clonotypes included tetramer and AIM influenza-specific ones.

The chain has TRBV7-9 and TRBJ1-2; 7 nucleotides line up with TRBD1. Material: CXCR5+ CD38- circulating T follicular helper cells from blood, obtained on the day of influenza vaccination. Described subset: circulating Tfh, non-naive CD4+CXCR5+PD-1+ (ICOS+CD38+ or ICOS-CD38-). The receptor's source is an adult who received the influenza vaccine. The CDR3 DNA follows: TGTGCCAGCAGCACCGGGACAGCCAGTCTAACTCACTATGGCTACACCTTC. It specifies CASSTGTASLTHYGYTF.